A single sample gave rise to the 21 T cell receptor beta chains below, sequenced in a study of cytotoxic CD8 clonotypes in ibrutinib-treated CLL. Some clones are missing from TCRdb's copy, which holds only in-frame ones; the method was immunoSEQ multiplex PCR. The sample holds approximately 160,000 clones, around nine tenths seen once. This specimen consisted of PBMCs, obtained at disease progression, from a patient treated with ibrutinib. The receptors shown here come from a human donor with chronic lymphocytic leukemia.

This sequence joins TRBV9 and TRBJ2-5; D is ambiguous. V was clipped by 0 bases and J by 5 bases, with 5 bases between them. The CDR3 has 12 residues. The V gene's germline CDR1 is SGDLS and CDR2 YYNGEE. CDR3 DNA sequence: TGTGCCAGCAGCGTAGGAACCGAGACCCAGTACTTC. Encoded protein: CASSVGTETQYF.

The chain links TRBV9 to TRBJ1-1; D is unresolved. Germline CDR1 is SGDLS and CDR2 is YYNGEE. Trimming shortened V by 0 bases and J by 3 bases, and 9 bases separated the two germline ends. This CDR3 comprises 14 residues. CDR3: CASSVDSGYTEAFF. In DNA, the CDR3 is TGTGCCAGCAGCGTAGACAGTGGCTACACTGAAGCTTTCTTT.

The gene calls are TRBV5-6 and TRBJ1-3; possible D gene TRBD1, 6 bases. CDR1 SGHDT and CDR2 YYEEEE come from the germline V gene. Trimming shortened V by 1 base and J by 2 bases, and 7 bases separated the two germline ends. The CDR3 is 14 amino acids. CDR3 sequence (DNA): TGTGCCAGCAGCTTGAGGGGGGCTGGAAACACCATATATTTT. This translates into CASSLRGAGNTIYF.

The chain recombines TRBV28 with TRBJ1-5; TRBD1 agrees at 8 bases. Unmatched junction bases numbered 10, after V lost 3 bases and J lost 3 bases. Germline CDR1 is MDHEN and CDR2 is SYDVKM. This CDR3 comprises 17 residues. CDR3 loop: CASSFPGGLGSNQPQHF. CDR3 DNA sequence: TGTGCCAGCAGTTTCCCAGGGGGCTTGGGCTCCAATCAGCCCCAGCATTTT.

This rearrangement joins TRBV28 to TRBJ1-4; the D gene is possibly TRBD1 (5 bases). Looked up from germline, CDR1 is MDHEN and CDR2 is SYDVKM. This CDR3 is 19 amino acids long. V was pared by 5 bases and J by 0 bases, with 22 bases between. The CDR3 DNA follows: TGTGCCAGCAGTCAGACAGTCTTCCCAACTAAATCAACTAATGAAAAACTGTTTTTT. Its protein product is CASSQTVFPTKSTNEKLFF.

This chain links TRBV6-5 with TRBJ2-7, with unresolved D. The V end lost 0 bases, the J end lost 3 bases, and 12 bases lay between the germline ends. The CDR3 is 15 amino acids. CDR1 and CDR2 (germline): MNHEY, SVGAGI. The CDR3 loop is CASSYSSINVYEQYF. DNA for the CDR3: TGTGCCAGCAGTTACTCGTCAATAAACGTCTACGAGCAGTACTTC.

This chain connects TRBV19 to TRBJ2-1, with 8 positions matching TRBD2. The length of the CDR3 is 15 residues. Trimming at V came to 5 bases and at J to 5 bases, leaving 8 bases not matched to a gene. Germline loops: CDR1 LNHDA, CDR2 SQIVND (reference sequence). Written as DNA, the CDR3 is TGTGCCAGTAGTCCCCGGGGCGGGAGGCACAATGAGCAGTTCTTC. This codes for CASSPRGGRHNEQFF.

The rearrangement links TRBV11-3 to TRBJ1-1; 7 bases line up with TRBD1. The CDR3 sequence is 18 residues long. Germline values: CDR1 SGHNT, CDR2 YENEEA. V dropped 1 base and J dropped 0; count of bases not matched to a gene: 11. CDR3 nucleotides: TGTGCCAGCAGCTTAGGTGTTTGGGACAGAAGAATGAACACTGAAGCTTTCTTT. This gives the protein CASSLGVWDRRMNTEAFF. The full variable domain, rest sourced from reference TRBV11-3 and TRBJ1-1, is EAGVVQSPRYKIIEKKQPVAFWCNPISGHNTLYWYLQNLGQGPELLIRYENEEAVDDSQLPKDRFSAERLKGVDSTLKIQPAELGDSAVYLCASSLGVWDRRMNTEAFFGQGTRLTVV.

This chain joins TRBV30 and TRBJ2-1; 8 bases match TRBD2. The CDR3 is 13 residues long. Looked up from germline, CDR1 is GTSNPN and CDR2 is SVGIG (reference sequence). V dropped 0 bases and J dropped 10; count of bases not matched to a gene: 5. CDR3 in amino acids: CAWSVRAGGEQFF. DNA of the CDR3: TGTGCCTGGAGTGTAAGGGCGGGAGGCGAGCAGTTCTTC.

The chain joins TRBV19 to TRBJ1-4; unclear D gene. The V end was cut by 4 bases, the J end by 4 bases, with 16 bases between. This CDR3 region has 16 residues. Germline loops: CDR1 LNHDA, CDR2 SQIVND (reference sequence). This CDR3 reads CASSTYPGRINEKLFF. CDR3 nucleotides: TGTGCCAGTAGTACCTACCCCGGACGGATTAATGAAAAACTGTTTTTT. Full variable domain (rest looked up from reference TRBV19 and TRBJ1-4): DGGITQSPKYLFRKEGQNVTLSCEQNLNHDAMYWYRQDPGQGLRLIYYSQIVNDFQKGDIAEGYSVSREKKESFPLTVTSAQKNPTAFYLCASSTYPGRINEKLFFGSGTQLSVL.

In its sample, this clone was seen once. This rearrangement joins TRBV14 to TRBJ2-1, with 7 bases lining up with TRBD1. The length of the CDR3 is 16 residues. Germline-derived CDR1 and CDR2 are SGHDN and FVKESK. With 3 bases clipped from V and 0 bases from J, the junction kept 5 bases outside the gene matches. The CDR3 nucleotides are TGTGCCAGCAGCCACTTCAGGACAGGCTCCTACAATGAGCAGTTCTTC. Its protein product is CASSHFRTGSYNEQFF.

This chain links TRBV9 with TRBJ2-1; 11 nucleotides agree with TRBD2. V was pared by 3 bases and J by 6 bases, with 5 bases of the junction left unmatched. The germline V gene encodes CDR1 SGDLS and CDR2 YYNGEE. The CDR3 is 15 residues long. The CDR3 region has the DNA TGTGCCAGCAGCGATAGCGGGAGGGCCTTCAATGAGCAGTTCTTC. It translates to CASSDSGRAFNEQFF.

The chain couples TRBV29-1 to TRBJ1-1, with D possibly TRBD1 on 5 matching bases. This CDR3 has 12 residues. V was trimmed by 6 bases and J by 5 bases, leaving 13 bases between them. Germline CDR1 reads SQVTM; CDR2 reads ANQGSEA. The CDR3: CSVGYQGTEAFF. In DNA, the CDR3 is TGCAGCGTCGGTTATCAGGGTACTGAAGCTTTCTTT.

The rearrangement joins TRBV7-3 to TRBJ1-2; the D is unclear. CDR1 SGHTA and CDR2 FQGTGA come from the germline V gene. This CDR3 is built from 13 residues. Trimming removed 1 base at V and 4 bases at J, with 7 bases between. CDR3: CASSLNAGYGYTF. In DNA form, the CDR3 reads TGTGCCAGCAGCTTAAACGCGGGCTATGGCTACACCTTC.

This chain connects TRBV19 to TRBJ1-2; a possible D gene is TRBD1 (5 bases). Per the germline V gene, CDR1 is LNHDA and CDR2 is SQIVND (reference sequence). The germline V and J ends were trimmed by 7 bases and 0 bases, with 12 bases remaining between them. The CDR3 runs 14 residues. The CDR3 protein is CASMEGRSNYGYTF. In DNA, the CDR3 is TGTGCCAGTATGGAGGGACGTTCTAACTATGGCTACACCTTC.

V gene TRBV6-6 combines with J gene TRBJ1-2; perhaps TRBD1 as D (6 bases). The germline V and J ends were trimmed by 6 bases and 8 bases, with 19 bases remaining between them. CDR1 MNHNY and CDR2 SVGAGI come from the germline V gene (reference sequence). The CDR3 contains 14 residues. The CDR3 reads CASRQAGDLEGYTF. The DNA of the CDR3 is TGTGCCAGCAGGCAAGCAGGGGATTTGGAGGGCTACACCTTC.

This chain joins TRBV9 and TRBJ2-7; D gene unclear. V was clipped by 2 bases and J by 0 bases, with 9 bases between them. This CDR3 has 14 amino acids. Per germline, CDR1 SGDLS and CDR2 YYNGEE. The CDR3 nucleotides are TGTGCCAGCAGCGTCGGCCGCCTCTCCTACGAGCAGTACTTC. Its translation is CASSVGRLSYEQYF.

This chain's CDR3 is CASSRTVNYGYTF. Written as DNA, the CDR3 is TGCGCCAGCAGCCGGACGGTTAACTATGGCTACACCTTC. The V and J genes are TRBV5-1 and TRBJ1-2; no reliable D call. This CDR3 has 13 amino acids. CDR1 is SGHRS and CDR2 is YFSETQ in the germline V gene. V was trimmed by 4 bases and J by 1 base, leaving 8 bases between them. Variable domain in full (rest from reference TRBV5-1 and TRBJ1-2): KAGVTQTPRYLIKTRGQQVTLSCSPISGHRSVSWYQQTPGQGLQFLFEYFSETQRNKGNFPGRFSGRQFSNSRSEMNVSTLELGDSALYLCASSRTVNYGYTFGSGTRLTVV.

The chain carries TRBV25-1 and TRBJ2-1; D uncertain. Germline CDR1 is MGHDK and CDR2 is SYGVNS. The CDR3 loop spans 15 amino acids. V lost 4 bases and J 0 bases, leaving 10 bases between the germline ends. CDR3 protein: CASSVYESSYNEQFF. The CDR3 coding sequence is TGTGCCAGCAGTGTATACGAGAGCTCCTACAATGAGCAGTTCTTC.

The rearrangement uses TRBV6-5 and TRBJ1-2; 8 bases match TRBD1. The CDR3 covers 15 residues. Germline V CDR1 and CDR2: MNHEY, SVGAGI. V dropped 2 bases and J dropped 3; count of bases not matched to a gene: 5. CDR3 DNA sequence: TGTGCCAGCAGTTACAAGCGGACAGGGCACTATGGCTACACCTTC. Protein sequence: CASSYKRTGHYGYTF.

The rearrangement links TRBV29-1 to TRBJ2-7; D ambiguous. V was clipped by 1 base and J by 4 bases, with 5 bases between them. The germline V gene encodes CDR1 SQVTM and CDR2 ANQGSEA. The length of the CDR3 is 11 residues. The CDR3 coding sequence is TGCAGCGTTGAAGTTGAGTACGAGCAGTACTTC. Translated, it gives CSVEVEYEQYF.